This T cell receptor beta chain emerged from a study of cytomegalovirus exposure and HLA in healthy donors. This PCR relied on a set of 60 Vbeta primers and 13 Jbeta primers. Original data processing: An analysis that came later counted 80 million or so unique TCR beta chains, 9 million to 12 million shared. Sequencing used immunoSEQ multiplex PCR; TCRdb keeps in-frame clones, though not all of them. D and trimming were read from the DNA, whereas the V and J calls and clone size are those reported in that table. Here the sample spans some 170,000 clones, around four fifths being singletons. V lost 4 bases and J lost 0, with 11 bases in between. CDR3 size: 15 residues. Germline V gene lookup returns CDR1 ENHRY and CDR2 SYGVKD. As for this clone: Its target is unknown.

Whole-study results and caveats: The majority of TCR sequences were rare, yet some public TCRs appeared in many donors. A later analysis found TCR association rates differed by HLA locus, highest for DRB1 and lowest for HLA-C.

Nominally healthy donors were sampled, though unrecorded immune exposures were likely. The chain couples TRBV10-3 to TRBJ2-3, with D maybe TRBD2 (6 bases). The TCR sequence derives from a woman in her sixties in good health and CMV-seropositive. Sequenced sample: PBMCs. The CDR3 reads CAISVSGSSTDTQYF. In DNA form, the CDR3 reads TGTGCCATCAGTGTTAGCGGTTCTAGCACAGATACGCAGTATTTT.